The 27 T cell receptor beta chains presented below share a single source sample, sequenced in a study of Ad26.COV2.S vaccination and SARS-CoV-2 variants. Profiled with immunoSEQ multiplex PCR; TCRdb holds only in-frame clones, not every one. The data hold a few hundred thousand clones, with less than 95% observed a single time. This sample's treatment: roughly 19 received Ad26.COV2.S at low or high dose, single or two shots; 5 received placebo; per-sample allocation not given. Day 63 following the first vaccine or placebo injection was when the samples were taken. This specimen consisted of peripheral blood, obtained in a trial of Ad26.COV2.S vaccine versus placebo. The receptors stem from a person aged 18-65 years who received the Ad26.COV2.S COVID-19 vaccine or a placebo.

V usage is TRBV9 and J usage is TRBJ2-7; D tentatively fits TRBD1 or TRBD2 (5 bases each). Germline values: CDR1 SGDLS, CDR2 YYNGEE. Trimming removed 3 bases at V and 1 base at J, with 11 bases between. CDR3 size: 14 residues. CDR3 region: CASSETGPSYEQYF. CDR3 nucleotides: TGTGCCAGCAGCGAAACGGGGCCTTCCTACGAGCAGTACTTC. Looking up the rest from reference TRBV9 and TRBJ2-7 gives the full variable domain: DSGVTQTPKHLITATGQRVTLRCSPRSGDLSVYWYQQSLDQGLQFLIQYYNGEERAKGNILERFSAQQFPDLHSELNLSSLELGDSALYFCASSETGPSYEQYFGPGTRLTVT.

The chain links TRBV11-3 to TRBJ2-1, with unresolved D. V was trimmed by 5 bases and J by 5 bases, leaving 13 bases between them. CDR3 length: 14 residues. Per the germline V gene, CDR1 is SGHNT and CDR2 is YENEEA. The CDR3 loop is CASSIVAENNEQFF. CDR3 DNA sequence: TGTGCCAGCAGCATCGTGGCAGAAAACAATGAGCAGTTCTTC.

This chain links TRBV5-1 with TRBJ1-2; tentative D call: TRBD1 (6 bases). This CDR3 has 17 residues. Trimming cost V 0 bases and J 2 bases, with 17 bases left between them. Germline V CDR1 and CDR2: SGHRS, YFSETQ. The CDR3 spells CASSLGQGTRRNYGYTF. CDR3 DNA: TGCGCCAGCAGCTTGGGCCAGGGGACCAGGAGAAACTATGGCTACACCTTC.

The chain has TRBV3-1 (or the pseudogene TRBV3-2) and TRBJ2-5, with 8 bases that match TRBD1. The CDR3 length is 17 residues. J gave up 4 bases and V 1 base, and 11 bases lay outside the gene matches. Germline CDR1 LGHDT, CDR2 YNNKEL (reference sequence). CDR3 DNA: TGTGCCAGCAGCCAAGGAGGGTGGCAGGGGGCGGGAGAGACCCAGTACTTC. It yields the protein CASSQGGWQGAGETQYF.

This chain connects TRBV6-7 to TRBJ1-3, with no clear D. TRBV6-7 is an ORF, with its function uncertain. V was trimmed by 0 bases and J by 0 bases, leaving 9 bases between them. This CDR3 is 16 amino acids long. This CDR3 is CASSYSQALSGNTIYF. In nucleotides, the CDR3 is TGTGCCAGCAGTTACTCCCAAGCTCTCTCTGGAAACACCATATATTTT.

The genes are TRBV2 and TRBJ2-3; 10 bases fit TRBD2. The CDR3 is made up of 14 amino acids. Germline CDR1 SNHLY, CDR2 FYNNEI. J lost 3 bases, V lost 6 bases, and 3 bases had no gene match. CDR3 DNA: TGTGCCAGCAGGGCTAGCGGGAGAACAGATACGCAGTATTTT. It codes for CASRASGRTDTQYF.

This sequence joins TRBV28 and TRBJ1-6, with a possible D match to TRBD1 (5 bases). The CDR3 sequence is 15 residues long. V lost 7 bases to trimming and J lost 8 bases, with 18 bases between them. Looked up from germline, CDR1 is MDHEN and CDR2 is SYDVKM. The CDR3 coding sequence is TGTGCCAGCACCCGGATTTGGGGGGAGGATTCACCCCTCCACTTT. The encoded protein is CASTRIWGEDSPLHF.

This clone was detected once. The genes are TRBV28 and TRBJ1-1, with TRBD1 identical over 7 bases. Germline CDR1 is MDHEN and CDR2 is SYDVKM. CDR3 length: 15 residues. V shed 7 bases and J 1 base; nucleotides not matched to a gene: 9. This chain's CDR3 is CASTPAGTANTEAFF. The CDR3 nucleotides read TGTGCCAGCACCCCGGCCGGGACAGCGAACACTGAAGCTTTCTTT.

CDR3 sequence (DNA): TGTGCCAGCAGTTCTCGGGCTAGCGGTACCAGCTACGAGCAGTACTTC. It codes for CASSSRASGTSYEQYF. V and J are TRBV28 and TRBJ2-7, with TRBD2 matching 7 bases. The CDR3 runs 16 residues. V shed 4 bases and J 3 bases; nucleotides not matched to a gene: 12. Germline CDR1 is MDHEN and CDR2 is SYDVKM. Together with reference TRBV28 and TRBJ2-7, the CDR3 gives the full variable domain: DVKVTQSSRYLVKRTGEKVFLECVQDMDHENMFWYRQDPGLGLRLIYFSYDVKMKEKGDIPEGYSVSREKKERFSLILESASTNQTSMYLCASSSRASGTSYEQYFGPGTRLTVT.

This chain uses TRBV5-6 with TRBJ1-1, with 10 bases that match TRBD1. Germline CDR1 reads SGHDT; CDR2 reads YYEEEE. The CDR3 totals 16 residues. V gave up 4 bases and J gave up 0 bases; unmatched junction bases: 6. The CDR3, as DNA: TGTGCCAGCAGCATGGGACAGGGGTGGGTGAACACTGAAGCTTTCTTT. Protein product: CASSMGQGWVNTEAFF. Together with reference TRBV5-6 and TRBJ1-1, the CDR3 gives the full variable domain: DAGVTQSPTHLIKTRGQQVTLRCSPKSGHDTVSWYQQALGQGPQFIFQYYEEEERQRGNFPDRFSGHQFPNYSSELNVNALLLGDSALYLCASSMGQGWVNTEAFFGQGTRLTVV.

The CDR3 DNA is TGTGCCAGCAGTTCCGGGCCCAGAGGAGCTTTCTTT. Translating it yields CASSSGPRGAFF. V is TRBV12-3 or TRBV12-4 and J is TRBJ1-1; the D is unclear. Trimming removed 4 bases from V and 10 bases from J, with 13 bases in between. This CDR3 spans 12 amino acids.

J is TRBJ1-4 and V is TRBV30; 12 nucleotides match TRBD1. V was clipped by 1 base and J by 4 bases; unmatched bases: 13. The CDR3 has 19 amino acids. Germline V gene sequence: CDR1 GTSNPN, CDR2 SVGIG (reference sequence). The CDR3 region is CAWSDRDRGRNQNNEKLFF. CDR3 nucleotides: TGTGCCTGGAGTGACCGGGACAGGGGGCGAAACCAGAATAATGAAAAACTGTTTTTT.

This rearrangement joins TRBV11-2 to TRBJ2-3, with TRBD2 matching over 10 bases. With V trimmed by 6 bases and J by 4 bases, 4 bases remained unmatched. The germline CDR1 and CDR2 sequences are SGHAT and FQNNGV. This CDR3 comprises 14 residues. The CDR3 is CASRKAGGPDTQYF. The CDR3 nucleotides read TGTGCCAGCAGGAAAGCGGGAGGGCCAGATACGCAGTATTTT. The full variable domain, completed using reference TRBV11-2 and TRBJ2-3, is EAGVAQSPRYKIIEKRQSVAFWCNPISGHATLYWYQQILGQGPKLLIQFQNNGVVDDSQLPKDRFSAERLKGVDSTLKIQPAKLEDSAVYLCASRKAGGPDTQYFGPGTRLTVL.

This chain joins TRBV11-3 and TRBJ2-2; 7 bases fit TRBD1. The germline CDR1 and CDR2 sequences are SGHNT and YENEEA. V was clipped by 5 bases and J by 7 bases; unmatched bases: 10. This CDR3 is 15 amino acids long. The CDR3 protein is CASSPRSGGNGELFF. The CDR3 DNA sequence: TGTGCCAGCAGCCCCCGGTCAGGGGGTAACGGGGAGCTGTTTTTT.

The rearrangement uses TRBV4-2 and TRBJ2-7, with 12 bases matching TRBD2. The CDR3 is made up of 19 amino acids. V trimming: 0 bases; J trimming: 6 bases; junction bases outside the gene matches: 15. CDR1 and CDR2 (germline): LGHNA, YNFKEQ. The CDR3 loop is CASSQDPPFRLAGDGEQYF. In DNA, the CDR3 is TGTGCCAGCAGCCAAGACCCCCCGTTTCGACTAGCGGGGGACGGCGAGCAGTACTTC.

The rearrangement links TRBV11-2 to TRBJ2-1, with D possibly TRBD2 on 6 matching bases. The germline CDR1 and CDR2 sequences are SGHAT and FQNNGV. Trimming stripped 1 base from V and 0 bases from J, with 13 bases between. This CDR3 is built from 17 residues. This CDR3 reads CASSLVAAGGSYNEQFF. The CDR3, as DNA: TGTGCCAGCAGCTTAGTAGCGGCGGGCGGCTCCTACAATGAGCAGTTCTTC. Supplemented by reference TRBV11-2 and TRBJ2-1, the full variable domain reads EAGVAQSPRYKIIEKRQSVAFWCNPISGHATLYWYQQILGQGPKLLIQFQNNGVVDDSQLPKDRFSAERLKGVDSTLKIQPAKLEDSAVYLCASSLVAAGGSYNEQFFGPGTRLTVL.

The genes are TRBV5-4 and TRBJ2-3; 8 bases fit TRBD1. The CDR3 is 15 amino acids. The J segment lost 2 bases and the V segment lost 4 bases, leaving 6 bases of the junction unmatched. Germline CDR1 SGHNT, CDR2 YYREEE (reference sequence). CDR3 sequence reads: CASSTGQGDTDTQYF. CDR3 DNA sequence: TGTGCCAGCAGCACCGGACAGGGTGACACAGATACGCAGTATTTT.

The chain recombines TRBV12-3 or TRBV12-4 with TRBJ1-1; D possibly corresponds to TRBD1 (6 bases). V was shortened by 7 bases and J by 0 bases, with 9 bases between the two germline ends. The CDR3 consists of 13 residues. Here the CDR3 reads CASNDRMNTEAFF. The CDR3 nucleotides are TGTGCCAGCAACGACAGGATGAACACTGAAGCTTTCTTT.

The chain joins TRBV9 to TRBJ2-1, with 14 bases that match TRBD2. The CDR3 loop spans 19 amino acids. J gave up 1 base and V 5 bases, and 11 bases lay outside the gene matches. CDR1 SGDLS and CDR2 YYNGEE come from the germline V gene. CDR3 in DNA: TGTGCCAGCAGTTCTCCCCGGACTAGCGGGAGGAGTTCCTACAATGAGCAGTTCTTC. Its translation: CASSSPRTSGRSSYNEQFF.

The chain recombines TRBV11-2 with TRBJ2-1, with 7 nucleotides matching TRBD1. CDR1 and CDR2 from the germline V gene are SGHAT and FQNNGV. This CDR3 has 17 residues. With 4 bases clipped from V and 2 bases from J, the junction kept 11 bases outside the gene matches. CDR3 amino acids: CASSSLTGIVTYNEQFF. The CDR3 bases are TGTGCCAGCAGCTCCCTGACAGGGATAGTGACCTACAATGAGCAGTTCTTC.

This chain links TRBV19 with TRBJ2-2; D gene unclear. CDR3 length equals 13 residues. Germline values: CDR1 LNHDA, CDR2 SQIVND (reference sequence). V lost 1 base and J lost 3, with 3 bases in between. This chain's CDR3 is CASSIGDTGELFF. The CDR3 DNA follows: TGTGCCAGTAGTATAGGGGACACCGGGGAGCTGTTTTTT.

V gene TRBV27 combines with J gene TRBJ2-7; possible D gene TRBD1, 5 bases. Trimming took off 0 bases at V and 0 bases at J, with 9 bases between the two ends. The CDR3 runs 15 residues. Germline V gene data show CDR1 as MNHEY and CDR2 as SMNVEV (reference sequence). For the CDR3, the DNA is TGTGCCAGCAGTTTATCGGCAGGGTACTCCTACGAGCAGTACTTC. It translates to CASSLSAGYSYEQYF.

The V call is TRBV4-3, the J call TRBJ2-3; D is undetermined. V gave up 0 bases and J gave up 2 bases, with 9 bases separating them. Germline CDR1 is LGHNA and CDR2 is YSLEER. The CDR3 is 15 residues long. The DNA of the CDR3 is TGCGCCAGCAGCCAAGAACCCGATTTCACAGATACGCAGTATTTT. As protein: CASSQEPDFTDTQYF.

The V gene is TRBV27, the J gene TRBJ2-1; 9 bases line up with TRBD2. Trimming took 5 bases from V and 6 from J; bases not matched to a gene: 8. The CDR3 extends over 15 amino acids. CDR1 is MNHEY, CDR2 SMNVEV, per germline (reference sequence). In nucleotides, the CDR3 is TGTGCCAGCAGTCGCCCGGGACTAGCAAGCAATGAGCAGTTCTTC. Residues: CASSRPGLASNEQFF.

Only one count was recorded for this clone. The V gene is TRBV15, the J gene TRBJ2-1; 14 bases line up with TRBD2. This CDR3 is built from 17 residues. The trim removed 0 bases at V and 7 bases at J, leaving 5 bases unmatched. CDR1 is LNHNV and CDR2 is YYDKDF in the germline V gene (reference sequence). The chain's CDR3 is CATSRDKGTSGSNEQFF. The CDR3 region has the DNA TGTGCCACCAGCAGAGATAAAGGGACTAGCGGGAGTAATGAGCAGTTCTTC.

The chain links TRBV7-2 to TRBJ1-5; the D gene is possibly TRBD1 (5 bases). Germline values: CDR1 SGHTA, CDR2 FQGNSA. CDR3 length: 15 residues. Trimming left V 5 bases short and J 4 bases short, with 15 bases between. DNA of the CDR3: TGTGCCAGCAGCCCAACGGACGGGGCGAATCAGCCCCAGCATTTT. Protein sequence: CASSPTDGANQPQHF.

In its sample, this clone was seen a few times. This chain links TRBV27 with TRBJ1-5; 8 bases line up with TRBD1. Germline V gives CDR1 MNHEY, CDR2 SMNVEV (reference sequence). CDR3 length: 15 residues. V trimming: 4 bases; J trimming: 2 bases; junction bases outside the gene matches: 4. Here the CDR3 reads CASSSTGVRNQPQHF. CDR3 nucleotide sequence: TGTGCCAGCAGTTCGACAGGGGTGCGCAATCAGCCCCAGCATTTT.